These 22 T cell receptor beta chains were all obtained from the same sample, sequenced in a study of patients and donors after allogeneic stem cell transplantation. From the RT-PCR reads, TCRdb called clonotypes with MiXCR, one entry per CDR3 protein. The sample yields around 240,000 distinct CDR3 sequences, 12% to 15% seen once. The sequenced sample was blood, either unsorted or a sorted T cell fraction (not recorded which). These receptors all come from a human donor who was either an allogeneic HSCT recipient or a stem cell or donor lymphocyte infusion donor (not recorded which). It is not recorded whose cells these are; they may come from a transplant donor.

This clonotype was counted between two and nine times. The chain recombines TRBV6-2 or TRBV6-3 with TRBJ1-4; D remains ambiguous. Trimming took off 2 bases at V and 8 bases at J, with 18 bases between the two ends. This CDR3 has 16 residues. CDR1 is MNHEY and CDR2 is SVGEGT in the germline V gene. The CDR3 protein is CASSYPGVLEKEKLFF. As DNA, the CDR3 is TGTGCCAGCAGTTACCCCGGGGTCCTAGAGAAGGAAAAACTGTTTTTT.

This clonotype occurred many times. V gene TRBV29-1 combines with J gene TRBJ2-5; no definite D call. Per the germline V gene, CDR1 is SQVTM and CDR2 is ANQGSEA. V was shortened by 0 bases and J by 5 bases, with 19 bases between the two germline ends. The CDR3 consists of 16 residues. The DNA for the CDR3 is TGCAGCGTTGAAGACCCTGGCCAGGTGGATTGGGAGACCCAGTACTTC. Translated: CSVEDPGQVDWETQYF.

This clonotype was recorded at least ten times. The chain uses TRBV7-2 and TRBJ2-7; the match to TRBD1 covers 9 bases. The CDR3 runs 15 residues. The J segment lost 5 bases and the V segment lost 6 bases, leaving 11 bases of the junction unmatched. Germline V gene lookup returns CDR1 SGHTA and CDR2 FQGNSA. The DNA of the CDR3 is TGTGCCAGCAGGCCCGGGACAGGGAAGTTAGACGAGCAGTACTTC. Its protein is CASRPGTGKLDEQYF.

This clonotype was detected a few times. J is TRBJ2-2 and V is TRBV20-1; possibly TRBD1 for D (5 bases). CDR3 length: 14 amino acids. Looked up from germline, CDR1 is DFQATT and CDR2 is SNEGSKA (reference sequence). V lost 1 base and J lost 1, with 7 bases in between. The CDR3 here is CSARGQGNTGELFF. CDR3 bases: TGCAGTGCTAGAGGGCAGGGGAACACCGGGGAGCTGTTTTTT.

The chain recombines TRBV11-3 with TRBJ2-3, with 7 bases lining up with TRBD2. J lost 2 bases, V lost 5 bases, and 4 bases had no gene match. The CDR3 has 14 residues. The germline CDR1 and CDR2 sequences are SGHNT and YENEEA. CDR3 loop: CASSLRGDTDTQYF. The CDR3 DNA reads TGTGCCAGCAGCCTACGGGGGGACACAGATACGCAGTATTTT.

In this sample, this clonotype turned up many times. V gene TRBV12-3 or TRBV12-4 combines with J gene TRBJ1-4, with no clear D. The V end lost 1 base, the J end lost 0 bases, and 6 bases lay between the germline ends. The CDR3 runs 15 residues. Written as DNA, the CDR3 is TGTGCCAGCAGTTTAGGGGATTCAACTAATGAAAAACTGTTTTTT. It translates to CASSLGDSTNEKLFF.

This clonotype was observed a handful of times. CDR3 DNA: TGTGCCAGCAGTTTAGTAGTTGAGAGGGAGACCCAGTACTTC. Amino acid sequence: CASSLVVERETQYF. The chain combines TRBV12-3 or TRBV12-4 with TRBJ2-5, with no clear D. Trimming shortened V by 1 base and J by 5 bases, and 11 bases separated the two germline ends. The CDR3 consists of 14 residues.

In this sample, this clonotype turned up many times. The V and J genes are TRBV6-6 and TRBJ2-7, with D hard to call. This CDR3 contains 13 residues. Looked up from germline, CDR1 is MNHNY and CDR2 is SVGAGI (reference sequence). Trimming cost V 5 bases and J 0 bases, with 8 bases left between them. The CDR3 region has the DNA TGTGCCAGCAGTACTACAAGCTCCTACGAGCAGTACTTC. Amino acid sequence: CASSTTSSYEQYF.

The genes are TRBV19 and TRBJ1-5; no clear D gene. V lost 0 bases and J lost 5, with 14 bases in between. The germline gives CDR1 LNHDA, CDR2 SQIVND (reference sequence). The CDR3 contains 16 residues. The CDR3 nucleotides are TGTGCCAGTAGTATAGATTGGGGAGGAACCTATCAGCCCCAGCATTTT. Amino acid sequence: CASSIDWGGTYQPQHF.

This clonotype occurred a few times. The J gene is TRBJ2-7, the V gene TRBV15, with 8 nucleotides matching TRBD2. Germline lookup yields CDR1 LNHNV and CDR2 YYDKDF (reference sequence). The ends lost 1 base at V and 5 bases at J; junction bases unmatched: 4. This CDR3 has 14 amino acids. The CDR3 here is CATSRAGGGNEQYF. The CDR3 DNA sequence: TGTGCCACCAGCAGAGCGGGGGGGGGGAACGAGCAGTACTTC.

The chain couples TRBV10-3 to TRBJ1-1, with no clear D. The CDR3 runs to 14 residues. Germline V gene lookup returns CDR1 ENHRY and CDR2 SYGVKD. V was clipped by 2 bases and J by 1 base, with 8 bases between them. The CDR3 loop is CAISEGYKNTEAFF. CDR3 DNA sequence: TGTGCCATCAGTGAGGGGTACAAGAACACTGAAGCTTTCTTT.

The chain combines TRBV2 with TRBJ2-7, with no clear D. V lost 8 bases, J lost 4 bases, and 12 bases lay in between. CDR1 is SNHLY, CDR2 FYNNEI, per germline. This CDR3 has 12 amino acids. The CDR3 nucleotides are TGTGCCAGCCTCGAGACCTTTTACGAGCAGTACTTC. It encodes CASLETFYEQYF.

This clonotype was detected many times. The rearrangement uses TRBV4-3 and TRBJ1-4; D unresolved. CDR1 and CDR2 (germline): LGHNA, YSLEER. Trimming took 0 bases from V and 3 from J, leaving 11 bases between them. This CDR3 has 16 residues. The CDR3 nucleotides are TGCGCCAGCAGCCAAGACGTCGGAGGGTCTAATGAAAAACTGTTTTTT. Encoded protein: CASSQDVGGSNEKLFF.

J is TRBJ1-4 and V is TRBV20-1; D may be TRBD1 (5 bases). The V end was cut by 1 base, the J end by 10 bases, with 19 bases between. The CDR3 spans 15 residues. Germline V gene sequence: CDR1 DFQATT, CDR2 SNEGSKA (reference sequence). The CDR3: CSARAETREGSKLFF. CDR3 DNA: TGCAGTGCTAGAGCTGAAACCAGGGAGGGTTCAAAACTGTTTTTT.

The V gene is TRBV7-2, the J gene TRBJ1-2; 7 nucleotides agree with TRBD1. The CDR3 is made up of 17 amino acids. The V gene end was trimmed by 5 bases and the J gene end by 2 bases; junction bases not matched to a gene: 14. The germline V gene has CDR1 SGHTA and CDR2 FQGNSA. CDR3 nucleotide sequence: TGTGCCAGCAGCCCCAGACCGTTCGGGACAGTCAACTATGGCTACACCTTC. Amino acid sequence: CASSPRPFGTVNYGYTF.

The chain joins TRBV5-6 to TRBJ2-5; D might be TRBD2 (5 bases). Trimming stripped 0 bases from V and 5 bases from J, with 11 bases between. The CDR3 sequence is 14 residues long. Germline CDR1 and CDR2: SGHDT and YYEEEE. The CDR3 is CASSLGARGETQYF. The CDR3, as DNA: TGTGCCAGCAGCTTGGGAGCTCGAGGGGAGACCCAGTACTTC. Full variable domain (rest looked up from reference TRBV5-6 and TRBJ2-5): DAGVTQSPTHLIKTRGQQVTLRCSPKSGHDTVSWYQQALGQGPQFIFQYYEEEERQRGNFPDRFSGHQFPNYSSELNVNALLLGDSALYLCASSLGARGETQYFGPGTRLLVL.

The chain couples TRBV20-1 to TRBJ2-1; 7 bases align to TRBD2. The ends lost 3 bases at V and 6 bases at J; junction bases unmatched: 8. Per the germline V gene, CDR1 is DFQATT and CDR2 is SNEGSKA (reference sequence). The CDR3 has 14 amino acids. CDR3 loop: CSARRPGTINEQFF. CDR3 sequence (DNA): TGCAGTGCTAGGAGGCCCGGGACTATCAATGAGCAGTTCTTC.

The chain is built from TRBV9 and TRBJ2-5; TRBD2 agrees at 8 bases. This CDR3 is 15 amino acids long. The germline CDR1 and CDR2 sequences are SGDLS and YYNGEE. V shed 0 bases, J shed 2 bases, and the junction held 3 bases outside the gene matches. The DNA of the CDR3 is TGTGCCAGCAGCGTAGGTAGCGGGGAACAAGAGACCCAGTACTTC. Translated: CASSVGSGEQETQYF. Using reference TRBV9 and TRBJ2-5 for the parts outside the CDR3, the full variable domain is DSGVTQTPKHLITATGQRVTLRCSPRSGDLSVYWYQQSLDQGLQFLIQYYNGEERAKGNILERFSAQQFPDLHSELNLSSLELGDSALYFCASSVGSGEQETQYFGPGTRLLVL.

This clonotype was observed at least ten times. The V call is TRBV5-1, the J call TRBJ2-3; D is uncertain. Per germline, CDR1 SGHRS and CDR2 YFSETQ. With 6 bases removed from V and 0 bases from J, the gap between germline ends came to 20 bases. There are 17 residues in the CDR3. CDR3 sequence reads: CASNSLTVSHSTDTQYF. The CDR3 DNA follows: TGCGCCAGCAACTCCCTTACAGTTTCTCATAGCACAGATACGCAGTATTTT.

This clonotype was detected ten times or more. The rearrangement uses TRBV7-3 and TRBJ2-7, with 7 bases identical to TRBD2. Trimming removed 5 bases from V and 0 bases from J; junction bases left unmatched: 10. This CDR3 has 16 residues. CDR1 is SGHTA, CDR2 FQGTGA, per germline. CDR3 nucleotide sequence: TGTGCCAGCAGCCAGAGGCTAGCGGAGCTCTCCTACGAGCAGTACTTC. Translation gives CASSQRLAELSYEQYF.

This chain uses TRBV20-1 with TRBJ1-1, with TRBD1 matching 7 bases. V dropped 2 bases and J dropped 5; count of bases not matched to a gene: 8. The V gene's germline CDR1 is DFQATT and CDR2 SNEGSKA (reference sequence). The CDR3 contains 14 residues. The CDR3 coding sequence is TGCAGTGCTAGAATCACAGGGGCTGGGACTGAAGCTTTCTTT. Residues: CSARITGAGTEAFF.

This clonotype was seen only a few times. V and J are TRBV5-1 and TRBJ2-7; TRBD2 might be the D (6 bases). Germline values: CDR1 SGHRS, CDR2 YFSETQ. The CDR3 is made up of 13 amino acids. V lost 0 bases, J lost 7 bases, and 11 bases lay in between. The CDR3 region is CASSLAMREEQYF. CDR3 DNA sequence: TGCGCCAGCAGCTTGGCCATGCGGGAAGAGCAGTACTTC.